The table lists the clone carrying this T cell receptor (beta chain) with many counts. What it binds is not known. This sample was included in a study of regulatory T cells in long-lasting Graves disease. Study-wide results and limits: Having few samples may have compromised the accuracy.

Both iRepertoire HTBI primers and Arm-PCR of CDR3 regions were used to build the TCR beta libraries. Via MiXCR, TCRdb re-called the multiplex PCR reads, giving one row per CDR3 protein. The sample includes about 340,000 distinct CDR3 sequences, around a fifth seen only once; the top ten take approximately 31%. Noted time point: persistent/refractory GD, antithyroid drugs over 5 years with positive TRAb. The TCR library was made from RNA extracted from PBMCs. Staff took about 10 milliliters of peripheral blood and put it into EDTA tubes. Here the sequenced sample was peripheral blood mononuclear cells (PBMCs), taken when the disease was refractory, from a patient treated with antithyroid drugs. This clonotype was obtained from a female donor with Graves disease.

The CDR3 spells CASSRTGTRNSPLHF. CDR3 bases: TGTGCCAGCTCACGAACCGGGACAAGGAATTCACCCCTCCACTTT. V gene TRBV18 combines with J gene TRBJ1-6; TRBD1 is a possible D gene (6 bases). The germline V and J ends were trimmed by 4 bases and 7 bases, with 14 bases remaining between them. The CDR3 sequence is 15 residues long. Germline CDR1 is KGHSH and CDR2 is LQKENI.